Included here is one T cell receptor beta chain sequence, with context. The sample belongs to a study of blood T cell repertoires in COVID-19. The overall study: COVID-19 samples from acute and convalescent phases originated in the United States, Italy and Spain.

TCRdb's copy holds only in-frame clones and misses some; the assay was immunoSEQ multiplex PCR. The sample records about 100,000 clones, 85% being singletons. This CDR3 is built from 14 residues. Trimming removed 9 bases from V and 3 bases from J; junction bases left unmatched: 9. CDR1 and CDR2 (germline): SGHTS, YDEGEE. The clonotype originates from a man aged 45-65 years with active or convalescent COVID-19. V usage is TRBV5-8 and J usage is TRBJ2-1; 7 bases are shared with TRBD2. Sequences were obtained from peripheral blood. The CDR3 DNA is TGTGCCACGGGGGGTCATAAGAGCTACAATGAGCAGTTCTTC. Translated, it gives CATGGHKSYNEQFF.